This TCR beta chain was sequenced for a study of T-cell memory formation after mild COVID-19. TCRdb analysed the 5' RACE reads with MiXCR anew, one entry per CDR3 protein. The sample records some 320,000 distinct CDR3 sequences, roughly an eighth being singletons. CDR1 SGHRS and CDR2 YFSETQ come from the germline V gene. V lost 0 bases, J lost 7 bases, and 10 bases lay in between. The CDR3 length is 14 residues. This clonotype was observed a handful of times. The V call is TRBV5-1, the J call TRBJ2-2; D is ambiguous. Source material: PBMCs or a T cell subset sorted from them (not recorded which). This clonotype was obtained from a man younger than 30 who had mild COVID-19 (a few samples of this study predate the infection). Cell type and time point are not known. The CDR3 DNA follows: TGCGCCAGCAGCTTGGTATGGGCTGGCGGGGAGCTGTTTTTT. This sequence encodes CASSLVWAGGELFF.